These 28 T cell receptor beta chains came from one sample sequenced in a study of tumor-infiltrating lymphocytes in primary liver carcinoma. The template, 500 ng total RNA, yielded TCR beta cDNA made with a constant-region primer. Each TCR beta library was derived from three nested multiplex PCR rounds that employed slightly modified ARM-PCR. Rounds one and two of PCR, each of about 10 cycles, were primed with TRBV1-TRBV30 forward primers and a C-beta reverse primer. TCRdb re-called the multiplex PCR reads with MiXCR, one entry per CDR3 protein. The sample lists approximately 80,000 distinct CDR3 sequences; under 75% were seen once. Unsorted bulk tissue, roughly 20-32 mg of it, served as the source for co-extraction of RNA and DNA. The sequenced sample was tumor-adjacent normal liver tissue. These TCRs come from a man aged 35 to 55 with primary liver carcinoma and hepatitis B virus infection.

A note on this clonotype: Germline is not matched at one junction end, which may reflect a read error. V and J are TRBV5-4 and TRBJ2-2, with D possibly TRBD2 on 6 matching bases. The CDR3 contains 16 residues. Germline V gene sequence: CDR1 SGHNT, CDR2 YYREEE (reference sequence). The CDR3 loop reads CANSPDGGVNTVEPFF. The CDR3 region has the DNA TGTGCCAACAGCCCGGATGGCGGGGTGAACACCGTGGAGCCGTTTTTT. The whole variable domain, remainder taken from reference TRBV5-4 and TRBJ2-2, is ETGVTQSPTHLIKTRGQQVTLRCSSQSGHNTVSWYQQALGQGPQFIFQYYREEENGRGNFPPRFSGLQFPNYSSELNVNALELDDSALYLCANSPDGGVNTVEPFFGEGSRLTVL.

In regard to this clonotype: A read error may explain this, as a much larger clone is one base away. The chain uses TRBV7-9 and TRBJ2-2, with 7 bases that match TRBD2. Germline CDR1 reads SEHNR; CDR2 reads FQNEAQ (reference sequence). Unmatched junction bases numbered 11, after V lost 6 bases and J lost 4 bases. This CDR3 is built from 16 residues. This chain's CDR3 is CASRSLADSLTGELFF. CDR3 coding DNA: TGTGCCAGCAGAAGTCTAGCGGACTCTCTCACCGGGGAGCTGTTTTTT.

V and J are TRBV4-3 and TRBJ1-2; no clear D. The germline V gene encodes CDR1 LGHNA and CDR2 YSLEER. The V gene lost 4 bases and the J gene lost 4 bases, with 13 bases spanning the gap. The CDR3 runs 14 residues. The CDR3 DNA reads TGCGCCAGCAGCCGAGATCTGGCACTCTATGGCTACACCTTC. Encoded protein: CASSRDLALYGYTF.

Only a few counts were recorded for this clonotype. A clone one base away is much larger, so this may be a read error. The rearrangement uses TRBV4-1 and TRBJ2-2; D may be TRBD1 (5 bases). This CDR3 contains 15 residues. Germline CDR1 and CDR2: MGHRA and YSYEKL. Trimming removed 6 bases from V and 1 base from J, with 12 bases in between. This CDR3 reads CASSRDRVNTGELFF. CDR3 bases: TGCGCCAGCAGTCGTGACAGAGTGAACACCGGGGAGCTGTTTTTT.

Concerning this clonotype itself: A junction boundary mismatches the germline segment, possibly from a read error. V and J are TRBV12-3 or TRBV12-4 and TRBJ1-5; 9 bases match TRBD1. The CDR3 is 16 amino acids. CDR3 protein: CASSPAGQGRAQSQHF. For the CDR3, the DNA is TGTGCCAGCAGTCCCGCAGGACAGGGGAGAGCTCAGTCCCAGCATTTT.

CDR3 in DNA: TGTGCCAGCATCTTAGCGGTCGCGTTCTACAATGAGCAGTTCTTC. Translation: CASILAVAFYNEQFF. The V gene is TRBV12-3 or TRBV12-4, the J gene TRBJ2-1; D may be TRBD2 (6 bases). The CDR3 is 15 amino acids. Trimming pared 7 bases from V and 3 bases from J, leaving 16 bases between.

Regarding this clonotype: A much bigger clone sits one base away, suggesting this may be a read error. This chain connects TRBV11-2 to TRBJ2-1, with no clear D. The DNA matches TRBJ2-7 better at its end, which makes the J call doubtful. The CDR3 spans 12 residues. CDR1 SGHAT and CDR2 FQNNGV come from the germline V gene. The CDR3 sequence: CASSPEYNEQYF. DNA for the CDR3: TGTGCCAGCAGCCCGGAGTACAATGAGCAGTACTTC.

In regard to this clonotype: Since a much larger clone is just one base distant, this may be a read error. The chain has TRBV6-6 and TRBJ2-1; 9 bases agree with TRBD2. This CDR3 has 16 residues. CDR1 and CDR2 from the germline V gene are MNHNY and SVGAGI (reference sequence). J was trimmed by 9 bases and V by 5 bases; bases with no gene match: 14. The CDR3 nucleotides read TGTGCCAGCAGTCCGACCACAGCGGGAGGCGGCATTGAGCAGTTCTTC. Its protein product is CASSPTTAGGGIEQFF.

As concerns this clonotype: It may be a read error: a sequence one base away is much more abundant. The rearrangement joins TRBV11-3 to TRBJ1-2, with 7 bases fitting TRBD1. Germline CDR1 SGHNT, CDR2 YENEEA. CDR3 length: 17 residues. The trim removed 5 bases at V and 8 bases at J, leaving 20 bases unmatched. The DNA for the CDR3 is TGTGCCAGCAGCCCAACGGGACAGTCCTCATCCCACCCCGGCTACACCTTC. Its translation: CASSPTGQSSSHPGYTF.

With respect to this clonotype: It is likely a read error, because the conserved phenylalanine at the end of the CDR3 is missing. It is unclear where the CDR3 begins or ends on the DNA, so no DNA is shown, and the CDR3 is as TCRdb lists it. The rearrangement uses TRBV11-2 and TRBJ1-2; the table's TRBD1 call for D was not verified on the DNA. Germline loops: CDR1 SGHAT, CDR2 FQNNGV. The length of the CDR3 is 15 amino acids, counting both ends. This CDR3 reads CASTFSITGGGGCTS.

The genes are TRBV13 and TRBJ2-7; 9 bases align to TRBD2. The CDR3 runs 16 residues. Germline CDR1 reads PRHDT; CDR2 reads FYEKMQ (reference sequence). J was trimmed by 6 bases and V by 7 bases; bases with no gene match: 16. The CDR3 bases are TGTGCCAGCAACTTGATCAGCGGGGGGTTCTGCTTCGAGCAGTACTTC. Amino acids: CASNLISGGFCFEQYF.

In regard to this clonotype: It is likely a read error, because the conserved phenylalanine at the end of the CDR3 is missing. The J gene is TRBJ1-5, the V gene TRBV11-2; a weak D match, TRBD1 (6 bases). In germline, CDR1 is SGHAT, CDR2 FQNNGV. Trimming left V 9 bases short and J 4 bases short, with 22 bases between. The CDR3 totals 16 residues. The CDR3 protein is CASSLKGGLTNQPQHL. Written as DNA, the CDR3 is TGTGCCAGTAGCCTAAAAGGGGGACTGACGAATCAGCCCCAGCATTTA.

The chain uses TRBV4-2 and TRBJ2-7; D tentatively fits TRBD1 or TRBD2 (5 bases each). This CDR3 comprises 15 residues. Trimming cost V 4 bases and J 5 bases, with 18 bases left between them. Germline V gene data show CDR1 as LGHNA and CDR2 as YNFKEQ. CDR3 bases: TGTGCCAGCAGCCCAGGCACAGGAGGTCTTGACGAGCAGTACTTC. This gives the protein CASSPGTGGLDEQYF.

As to this clonotype: Germline and junction disagree at one end, which may indicate a read error. The chain is built from TRBV10-3 and TRBJ2-7, with D possibly TRBD1 on 5 matching bases. CDR1 and CDR2 from the germline V gene are ENHRY and SYGVKD. This CDR3 has 12 residues. The CDR3 reads CAISEAGQVQYF. In DNA, the CDR3 is TGTGCCATCAGTGAAGCCGGACAAGTGCAGTATTTC.

The chain joins TRBV6-2 or TRBV6-3 to TRBJ2-7; D unresolved. The CDR3 covers 14 residues. V lost 7 bases to trimming and J lost 5 bases, with 18 bases between them. The germline gives CDR1 MNHEY, CDR2 SVGEGT. Written as DNA, the CDR3 is TGTGCCAGCAAATGGGAAGGAGTCGTGAACGAGCAGTACTTC. It encodes CASKWEGVVNEQYF.

In the case of this clonotype: With a much larger clone just one base away, this may be a read error. This chain connects TRBV30 to TRBJ2-5; the D gene is possibly TRBD2 (5 bases). The CDR3 consists of 13 residues. Germline lookup yields CDR1 GTSNPN and CDR2 SVGIG (reference sequence). In DNA form, the CDR3 reads TGTGCCTGGAGTGTAACCGCCTGGGAGACCCGGTACTTC. Amino acids: CAWSVTAWETRYF.

About this clonotype: Mismatch with germline at one junction end may stem from a read error. The chain has TRBV4-1 and TRBJ2-2; 9 bases are a match to TRBD2. CDR1 and CDR2 (germline): MGHRA, YSYEKL. The CDR3 sequence is 16 residues long. CDR3 in DNA: TGTGCCAGCAACCAAGTAACAGCGGGAGGAACCGGGGAGCTGTTTTTT. As protein: CASNQVTAGGTGELFF.

Worth noting for this clonotype: A read error is possible here, since a much larger clone lies one base away. This rearrangement joins TRBV28 to TRBJ2-6; D gene ambiguous. From germline, CDR1 is MDHEN and CDR2 SYDVKM. This CDR3 comprises 15 residues. Written as DNA, the CDR3 is TGTGACAGCAGTTTATCCAGCCCTGGGGCCAACGTCCTGACTTTC. Encoded protein: CDSSLSSPGANVLTF.

Notes on this clonotype: Possible read error: a much larger clone is one base away. This sequence joins TRBV20-1 and TRBJ2-1, with D unresolved. The length of the CDR3 is 14 residues. The germline V gene has CDR1 DFQATT and CDR2 SNEGSKA (reference sequence). As DNA, the CDR3 is TGCAGTGTACGTCAGTTTGTAAGCTACGATGAGCAGTTCTTC. It translates to CSVRQFVSYDEQFF.

About this clonotype: At one end, the junction sequence differs from germline, possibly due to a read error. The V gene is TRBV11-2, the J gene TRBJ2-7; possibly TRBD1 for D (6 bases). This CDR3 contains 14 residues. Germline V gene lookup returns CDR1 SGHAT and CDR2 FQNNGV. The CDR3 bases are TGTGCCAGCGGTTTTGGTGGCAGGGGCTACGAGCATTACTTC. Translating it yields CASGFGGRGYEHYF. The full variable domain, its missing parts supplied by reference TRBV11-2 and TRBJ2-7, is EAGVAQSPRYKIIEKRQSVAFWCNPISGHATLYWYQQILGQGPKLLIQFQNNGVVDDSQLPKDRFSAERLKGVDSTLKIQPAKLEDSAVYLCASGFGGRGYEHYFGPGTRLTVT.

As concerns this clonotype: Possible read error: a much larger clone is one base away. This chain uses TRBV21-1 with TRBJ2-3; the D call of TRBD1 is as the table states it, not checked on the DNA. TRBV21-1 counts as a pseudogene. CDR3 size: 15 residues. This chain's CDR3 is CVRSRGKTSTDTQYF. CDR3 coding DNA: TGTGTCAGGTCCCGCGGGAAGACTAGCACAGATACGCAGTATTTT.

This clonotype has a count of ten or more. The J gene is TRBJ1-1, the V gene TRBV29-1, with no clear D. CDR3 length equals 13 residues. Trimming cost V 4 bases and J 0 bases, with 9 bases left between them. Per germline, CDR1 SQVTM and CDR2 ANQGSEA. The CDR3 coding sequence is TGCAGCGTTGCCGGGGATCTGAACACTGAAGCTTTCTTT. Encoded protein: CSVAGDLNTEAFF.

Notes on this clonotype: A much larger clone lies a single base off, so this may be a read error. V usage is TRBV28 and J usage is TRBJ2-7; D is undetermined. Between the trimmed V and J ends, which lost 5 bases and 0 bases, there was a span of 14 bases. The germline V gene encodes CDR1 MDHEN and CDR2 SYDVKM. The length of the CDR3 is 15 residues. The CDR3 nucleotides read TGTGCCAGCAGTGGAATCAGGCTCCGCTCCTACGAGCAGTACTTC. Protein product: CASSGIRLRSYEQYF.

To note about this clonotype: Mismatch with germline at one junction end may stem from a read error. The gene calls are TRBV6-2 or TRBV6-3 and TRBJ2-1; no reliable D call. Germline V gene data show CDR1 as MNHEY and CDR2 as SVGEGT. The CDR3 spans 14 residues. The CDR3 DNA reads as TGTGTCAGCCGTTACGGGCATTATAGCAGGGAGCAGTTCTTC. It encodes CVSRYGHYSREQFF.

Note on this clonotype: The junction does not match germline at one end; this may be a read error. V is TRBV4-1 and J is TRBJ2-1, with D hard to call. Looked up from germline, CDR1 is MGHRA and CDR2 is YSYEKL. This CDR3 spans 15 amino acids. CDR3: CASSQEAPSYDEQFF. CDR3 in DNA: TGCGCCAGCAGCCAAGAGGCCCCTTCCTACGATGAGCAGTTCTTC.

Notes on this clonotype: The junction differs from germline at one of its ends, possibly a read error. The gene calls are TRBV28 and TRBJ2-1, with TRBD2 matching over 9 bases. The CDR3 is 16 amino acids. Looked up from germline, CDR1 is MDHEN and CDR2 is SYDVKM. CDR3 in amino acids: CASIPPERGDYNEQFF. The CDR3 DNA reads TGTGCCAGCATCCCCCCGGAGCGGGGGGACTACAATGAACAGTTCTTC.

V and J are TRBV19 and TRBJ2-1, with TRBD2 as a possible D gene (7 bases). The CDR3 runs to 16 residues. V was shortened by 0 bases and J by 5 bases, with 14 bases between the two germline ends. Germline loops: CDR1 LNHDA, CDR2 SQIVND (reference sequence). CDR3 DNA sequence: TGTGCCAGTAGTATAGATCGGGGGGCAGAAAACAATGAGCAGTTCTTC. Its protein product is CASSIDRGAENNEQFF.

As concerns this clonotype: An end of the junction differs from the germline gene, which may be a read error. This chain links TRBV11-2 with TRBJ2-1; TRBD2 matches 11 bases. Per the germline V gene, CDR1 is SGHAT and CDR2 is FQNNGV. The CDR3 has 15 amino acids. CDR3: CAGSGTSGSYSEQLF. The DNA for the CDR3 is TGTGCCGGCAGCGGCACTAGCGGGAGCTATTCTGAGCAGCTCTTC.